Listed below are T cell receptor beta chains from one sample, sequenced in a study of CXCR3-negative and CXCR3-positive naive CD8 T cells. Following a re-call of the 5' RACE reads, TCRdb has one entry per CDR3 protein and lacks DNA. The repertoire table contains 140,000 to 150,000 distinct CDR3 sequences. Sequencing was performed on naive CXCR3+ CD8+ T cells from blood. Receptor source: a human donor in good health. Some clones in this sample may be carry-over from other donors' samples. Each CDR3 is given with its conserved first and last residue. The order of the fields is J gene, V gene, CDR3 protein.

TRBJ2-1 | TRBV25-1 | CASSGGLAPEQFF
TRBJ2-1 | TRBV7-8 | CASSPGTNPNEQFF
TRBJ2-1 | TRBV20-1 | CSALTRDNEQFF
TRBJ2-3 | TRBV11-3 | CASSLATADTQYF
TRBJ2-3 | TRBV7-8 | CASSLAPRITLTDTQYF
TRBJ1-1 | TRBV7-2 | CASSWTVSMNTEAFF
TRBJ2-7 | TRBV19 | CASSIRDKGTYEQYF
TRBJ2-1 | TRBV13 | CASSFTSGSSYNEQFF
TRBJ1-5 | TRBV12-3/TRBV12-4 | CASSPGPGDQPQHF
TRBJ2-5 | TRBV27 | CASSPAENRDHKETQYF
TRBJ2-5 | TRBV6-6 | CASTKLGLETQYF